This entry features one T cell receptor (delta chain) sequence. The table lists this clone with many counts. Its antigen is currently not known. This DNA translates differently at residue 13 from the TCRdb protein, which is that of a much larger clone; a read error is likely, and the protein shown is the DNA's own translation. Receptors were amplified or captured by multiplex PCR. The listed sequencing device is Illumina MiSeq. Each sorted gammadelta T cell sample was sequenced for both the TCR gamma (TRG) and TCR delta (TRD) chains. Per the source publication's procedure: The repertoire analyses used clonotype tree plots, the accumulated frequency of the top 20 clonotypes, and diversity index (DI) and D75 metrics. Clone calls in TCRdb were regenerated from the public reads with CATT, after which identical DNA sequences shared one row. TCRdb, rather than the study authors, made the V and J calls. Recorded for this sample are around 50,000 delta-chain clones; 1.9% of them occurred a single time. The ten largest clones take up less than 30% of the sample.

Vgamma9/Vdelta2+ and Vdelta2-negative gammadelta T cell populations were flow-sorted from peripheral blood mononuclear cells for bulk TCR repertoire analysis. The germline V gene sets CDR1 to TSWWSYY and CDR2 to QGS. V is cut by 5 bases and J by 0 bases, and the space between the germline ends is 31 bases. From the cysteine through the phenylalanine, the CDR3 covers 21 amino acids. The read is trimmed to its CDR3 DNA, 63 bases read in frame from base 1. This sample is part of a study of γδ T cells in repeated Plasmodium falciparum infection (dated by TCRdb to the early 2020s). About the full investigation: The natural-infection arm enrolled Malian children exposed to intense seasonal malaria transmission, compared against age and gender matched Australian children. Several malaria-naive U.S. adults underwent four controlled human malaria infections by bites from P. falciparum NF54-infected Anopheles stephensi mosquitoes over 644 days. Samples from controlled-infection subjects were taken at baseline, right before selected infections, and 21 days after each infection. Malian gammadelta TCR repertoires were analysed cross-sectionally during no-transmission periods and were analysed longitudinally across acute febrile malaria episodes. Using both natural infection in Mali and controlled human malaria infection, the study looked at the way repeated Plasmodium falciparum infection shapes the human gammadelta T cell repertoire.

Results and caveats for the whole study, not just this receptor: A highly stable polyclonal repertoire over time and infection, with many inter-individual overlapping TCRgamma sequences, was shown by Vgamma9/Vdelta2+ TCR repertoires. The Malian cohort came from a small rural village of predominantly one ethnic group, limiting generalizability. In Vdelta2-negative, largely Vdelta1+, gammadelta TCR repertoires, repeated controlled infections appeared to drive waves of new clonotype selection. Vdelta2-negative gammadelta TCR repertoires from Malian children appeared more clonally expanded, less diverse and less shared than those of Australian children. The controlled-infection cohort was small, limiting analysis of inter-individual variability in gammadelta T cell responses.

The sequenced sample consisted of gamma-delta T cells from blood. This TCR derives from a pool of human donors (malaria-infected and uninfected, not separated). The chain uses TRDV1 and TRDJ1; D gene: possibly TRDD2, on 7 matching bases. The DNA is as follows: TGTGCTCTTGGGCGTCTCCTTCCTTTATTGGGGATCTCCATGTACACCGATAAACTCATCTTT. It is translated as CALGRLLPLLGISMYTDKLIF.